The following is a T cell receptor beta chain sequence with its context. This receptor's antigen is unknown. The sample holds no much larger clone one base away, and base qualities are not on file. The donors belonged to the validation cohort of about 130 subjects, which was separate from the roughly 670-subject first cohort. The entry originates in a study of cytomegalovirus exposure and HLA in healthy donors listed by TCRdb under 2017. Looking at the study overall: According to a later analysis, the 110 or so validation repertoires were produced on the same platform as the approximately 610 repertoires of the first cohort. Besides the first cohort of approximately 670 subjects, a separate validation cohort made up of over 100 different subjects was used. The aim of the study was to test whether cataloging public T cell receptors could identify signatures of past pathogen exposure. To predict cytomegalovirus infection status, the study brought together high-throughput TCR immunosequencing, statistical association of individual TCRs with disease status, and machine learning.

CDR1 and CDR2 are drawn from the germline V gene (reference sequence): LNHNV, YYDKDF. Inclusive of the bounding cysteine and phenylalanine, the CDR3 is 16 residues long. This entry keeps only the CDR3 DNA: 48 bases, framed from base 1. V drops 6 bases and J drops 8 bases, leaving 23 bases in between. Libraries came from the immunoSEQ multiplex PCR assay. In the original analysis: To diagnose cytomegalovirus status from the catalog of TCR beta chain sequences, a statistical classification framework was built. This is the immuneACCESS table as TCRdb keeps it, with only in-frame sequences that have V and J called. A part of the clones is gone; compared with another copy, unresolved V genes explain less than half, and the rest is unexplained. V and J calls and clone size are those listed in that table; D and trimming were worked out from the DNA. The sample yields 90,000 or so clones; roughly 85% were counted once. Roughly 22% of the sample belongs to the ten largest clones.

The full study reports these points: In both the original and validation cohorts, the classifier was reported to diagnose cytomegalovirus status with high specificity and sensitivity. While some public TCRs were present in many individuals, most TCR sequences turned up only very rarely across donors. Of the cluster scores, around 95% were above 0 in a later analysis, which found that TCRs clustered in the first cohort also tended to co-occur in the 95 to 150 validation repertoires. The authors suggested that the approach could potentially be extended to other disease states and immunological phenotypes. A total of about 180 TCR beta chains were listed by the study as associated with cytomegalovirus. Three of the identified cytomegalovirus-associated TCR beta chains were confirmed in vitro to be specific for cytomegalovirus antigens. All 110 or so repertoires were used to score co-occurrence in the validation cohort in a later analysis, because that analysis had no HLA typing for the cohort.

This receptor was obtained from a man between 18 and 29 years old in good health and CMV-seropositive. This chain is built from TRBV15 and TRBJ2-1; perhaps TRBD2 is the D gene, with 7 bases matching. Material for sequencing was PBMCs. The CDR3 sequence is CATRGGVGIRTHEQFF. At the DNA level, the sequence is TGTGCCACCAGAGGGGGGGTAGGGATTCGGACTCATGAGCAGTTCTTC.